The 22 T cell receptor beta chains below were found in one sample sequenced in a study of control samples from healthy donors and cancer patients. Clones were sequenced by immunoSEQ multiplex PCR, and TCRdb holds only the in-frame ones, with some missing. The table has 150,000 or so clones, just under 95% seen once; the top ten hold 8.5%. Sequencing was carried out using blood. These receptors were taken from a woman aged 40 to 50 in good health.

The chain has TRBV3-1 (or the pseudogene TRBV3-2) and TRBJ1-1; tentative D call: TRBD1 (6 bases). The V gene lost 3 bases and the J gene lost 6 bases, with 26 bases spanning the gap. Looked up from germline, CDR1 is LGHDT and CDR2 is YNNKEL (reference sequence). This CDR3 contains 18 residues. DNA for the CDR3: TGTGCCAGCAGCCACGGGGGGGCGGGGAGCGTTAGAAGGGCTGAAGCTTTCTTT. Amino acid sequence: CASSHGGAGSVRRAEAFF.

The chain has TRBV7-9 and TRBJ1-1; the D gene is possibly TRBD1 (6 bases). The ends were cut back, 5 bases at V and 4 bases at J, with 20 bases in the middle. This CDR3 region has 16 residues. Per germline, CDR1 SEHNR and CDR2 FQNEAQ (reference sequence). CDR3: CASSRLSGVKVTEAFF. The CDR3 DNA reads as TGTGCCAGCAGCCGTCTGTCAGGGGTGAAGGTCACTGAAGCTTTCTTT.

The J gene is TRBJ1-2, the V gene TRBV7-2; D call uncertain. Trimming cost V 5 bases and J 7 bases, with 11 bases left between them. Germline V lookup: CDR1 SGHTA, CDR2 FQGNSA. The CDR3 consists of 12 residues. The CDR3, as DNA: TGTGCCAGCAGCCCCCGCACGACTGGCTACACCTTC. Protein product: CASSPRTTGYTF.

The V call is TRBV15, the J call TRBJ1-1; 7 nucleotides align to TRBD1. Trimming cost V 5 bases and J 4 bases; bases outside gene matches: 7. Germline CDR1 reads LNHNV; CDR2 reads YYDKDF (reference sequence). There are 14 residues in the CDR3. CDR3 nucleotide sequence: TGTGCCACCAGCGGGGGGTCAGGGGGCACTGAAGCTTTCTTT. Amino acids: CATSGGSGGTEAFF.

The chain combines TRBV4-3 with TRBJ2-4; D ambiguous. V lost 0 bases to trimming and J lost 9 bases, with 18 bases between them. Germline CDR1 is LGHNA and CDR2 is YSLEER. The CDR3 runs to 16 residues. CDR3 amino acids: CASSQDPPRQNSIQYF. In nucleotides, the CDR3 is TGCGCCAGCAGCCAAGACCCGCCTCGACAAAACAGCATTCAGTACTTC.

This clone was seen once. This rearrangement joins TRBV6-6 to TRBJ1-1; D unclear. CDR1 MNHNY and CDR2 SVGAGI come from the germline V gene (reference sequence). This CDR3 is built from 11 residues. With 7 bases removed from V and 1 base from J, the gap between germline ends came to 4 bases. For the CDR3, the DNA is TGTGCCAGCACCAAGAACACTGAAGCTTTCTTT. Its translation: CASTKNTEAFF.

This chain connects TRBV12-5 to TRBJ1-1; D remains ambiguous. The length of the CDR3 is 16 residues. CDR1 and CDR2 (germline): LGHNT, FRNRAP. V lost 4 bases, J lost 0 bases, and 15 bases lay in between. CDR3 DNA: TGTGCTAGTGGTTCCCAGAGGACGGACTTGAACACTGAAGCTTTCTTT. Translating it yields CASGSQRTDLNTEAFF.

The sample holds one count of this clone. The chain is built from TRBV3-1 (or the pseudogene TRBV3-2) and TRBJ2-1; 13 nucleotides align to TRBD2. CDR1 and CDR2 from the germline V gene are LGHDT and YNNKEL (reference sequence). CDR3 length: 15 residues. Losses at the gene ends were 5 bases for V and 13 bases for J; bases not matched to a gene: 11. The CDR3 spells CASSSQLAGGPGQFF. Written as DNA, the CDR3 is TGTGCCAGCAGCTCTCAACTAGCGGGAGGGCCCGGTCAGTTCTTC.

The rearrangement links TRBV9 to TRBJ2-3; TRBD2 agrees at 8 bases. With V trimmed by 0 bases and J by 2 bases, 11 bases remained unmatched. The CDR3 runs 18 residues. Germline CDR1 is SGDLS and CDR2 is YYNGEE. CDR3 amino acids: CASSVGVLAGFNTDTQYF. In DNA, the CDR3 is TGTGCCAGCAGCGTAGGGGTGTTAGCGGGGTTTAACACAGATACGCAGTATTTT. The entire variable domain, with the rest obtained from reference TRBV9 and TRBJ2-3, is as follows: DSGVTQTPKHLITATGQRVTLRCSPRSGDLSVYWYQQSLDQGLQFLIQYYNGEERAKGNILERFSAQQFPDLHSELNLSSLELGDSALYFCASSVGVLAGFNTDTQYFGPGTRLTVL.

The J gene is TRBJ1-1, the V gene TRBV10-3, with D possibly matching TRBD1 (6 bases). The CDR3 has 15 amino acids. Germline V gives CDR1 ENHRY, CDR2 SYGVKD. The V and J ends lost 0 bases and 1 base respectively, with 9 bases between them. CDR3 sequence reads: CAISESGGANTEAFF. DNA of the CDR3: TGTGCCATCAGTGAGTCGGGGGGGGCGAACACTGAAGCTTTCTTT.

This sequence joins TRBV30 and TRBJ1-1; 7 positions match TRBD1. The length of the CDR3 is 13 residues. CDR1 GTSNPN and CDR2 SVGIG come from the germline V gene (reference sequence). The J segment lost 3 bases and the V segment lost 3 bases, leaving 4 bases of the junction unmatched. CDR3 nucleotides: TGTGCCTGGAGGCAGGGACAGTACACTGAAGCTTTCTTT. Its protein is CAWRQGQYTEAFF.

This clone was detected once. The chain joins TRBV29-1 to TRBJ1-1, with 7 bases identical to TRBD1. This CDR3 has 13 residues. V was pared by 4 bases and J by 5 bases, with 7 bases of the junction left unmatched. CDR1 is SQVTM, CDR2 ANQGSEA, per germline. CDR3 nucleotides: TGCAGCGTTGCCCGAGACAGGGAAACTGAAGCTTTCTTT. Amino acid sequence: CSVARDRETEAFF.

The rearrangement uses TRBV11-2 and TRBJ2-1, with 14 bases aligning to TRBD2. This CDR3 is built from 15 residues. CDR1 is SGHAT, CDR2 FQNNGV, per germline. The ends lost 4 bases at V and 15 bases at J; junction bases unmatched: 11. The CDR3 loop reads CASSSQGLAGVQPFF. The DNA of the CDR3 is TGTGCCAGCAGCTCCCAGGGACTAGCGGGGGTACAGCCGTTCTTC.

Remarks on this clone: Other DNA sequences in the sample encode the same CDR3. The chain recombines TRBV6-5 with TRBJ2-7; 9 positions agree with TRBD1. This CDR3 comprises 13 residues. J was trimmed by 4 bases and V by 5 bases; bases with no gene match: 3. Germline CDR1 MNHEY, CDR2 SVGAGI. CDR3 in amino acids: CASSRDREYEQYF. The CDR3 nucleotides are TGTGCCAGCAGTCGGGACAGGGAGTACGAGCAGTACTTC.

V usage is TRBV6-5 and J usage is TRBJ1-1; 8 bases map to TRBD1. Germline values: CDR1 MNHEY, CDR2 SVGAGI. Unmatched junction bases numbered 2, after V lost 5 bases and J lost 3 bases. This CDR3 region has 13 residues. CDR3 bases: TGTGCCAGCAGTATGGACAGGGACACTGAAGCTTTCTTT. Its protein is CASSMDRDTEAFF.

The rearrangement links TRBV28 to TRBJ1-1; possibly TRBD1 for D (6 bases). The germline V gene encodes CDR1 MDHEN and CDR2 SYDVKM. This CDR3 is 16 amino acids long. V lost 5 bases and J lost 3, with 19 bases in between. CDR3 nucleotide sequence: TGTGCCAGCAGTCCGCCACCGGGGGCAGGGGACACTGAAGCTTTCTTT. It encodes CASSPPPGAGDTEAFF.

The V gene is TRBV28, the J gene TRBJ1-6; possibly TRBD1 for D (5 bases). The V gene lost 4 bases and the J gene lost 13 bases, with 11 bases spanning the gap. The CDR3 totals 12 residues. From germline, CDR1 is MDHEN and CDR2 SYDVKM. CDR3 DNA: TGTGCCAGCAGTTCCGAGGGGCAGCCCCTCCACTTT. Translating gives CASSSEGQPLHF.

This clone was observed once. The chain employs TRBV30 and TRBJ1-3; D not resolved. The germline CDR1 and CDR2 sequences are GTSNPN and SVGIG (reference sequence). The CDR3 sequence is 11 residues long. V was clipped by 3 bases and J by 9 bases, with 9 bases between them. The CDR3 DNA reads TGTGCCTGGAGGCCATCGGGCACCATATATTTT. Translated, it gives CAWRPSGTIYF.

V gene TRBV10-3 combines with J gene TRBJ2-1, with 8 nucleotides matching TRBD2. The CDR3 is made up of 17 amino acids. The V and J ends lost 8 bases and 9 bases, in that order; junction bases with no gene match: 21. Germline V lookup: CDR1 ENHRY, CDR2 SYGVKD. The CDR3 spells CAIGGLGTAASGLEQFF. Written as DNA, the CDR3 is TGTGCCATCGGAGGATTGGGAACCGCGGCTAGCGGGCTTGAGCAGTTCTTC.

This chain links TRBV2 with TRBJ1-3; 8 nucleotides agree with TRBD1. Germline CDR1 is SNHLY and CDR2 is FYNNEI. V lost 5 bases to trimming and J lost 2 bases; unmatched junction nucleotides: 5. This CDR3 contains 15 residues. CDR3 region: CASSIQGVTGNTIYF. In nucleotides, the CDR3 is TGTGCCAGCAGTATACAGGGGGTAACTGGAAACACCATATATTTT.

In DNA form, the CDR3 reads TGCGCCAGCAGCCAACCCTTTTTTTTAGAGAACACTGAAGCTTTCTTT. Translated, it gives CASSQPFFLENTEAFF. This chain uses TRBV4-1 with TRBJ1-1, with D unclear. The CDR3 extends over 16 amino acids. Between the trimmed V and J ends, which lost 2 bases and 1 base, there was a span of 14 bases. The germline gives CDR1 MGHRA, CDR2 YSYEKL.

The V call is TRBV6-6, the J call TRBJ1-2, with no clear D. The CDR3 consists of 11 residues. V was clipped by 5 bases and J by 7 bases, with 8 bases between them. The germline V gene encodes CDR1 MNHNY and CDR2 SVGAGI (reference sequence). CDR3 protein: CASSLMAGYTF. CDR3 in DNA: TGTGCCAGCAGTCTCATGGCTGGCTACACCTTC.